This T cell receptor (beta chain) was obtained from a study of blood T cell repertoires in COVID-19. The authors' processing: Estimated nucleated cell counts came from reference gene primer amplification. The data were produced by immunoSEQ multiplex PCR, yet TCRdb's version contains in-frame clones alone and is incomplete. For V, J and clone size, that table is used; D and trimming come from the DNA. The sample has roughly 200,000 clones, 94% seen once. The Seattle patients, enrolled during active infection, were followed longitudinally. The germline CDR1 and CDR2 sequences are SGHTA and FQGTGA. CDR3 length: 13 residues. Between the trimmed V and J ends, which lost 2 bases and 7 bases, there was a span of 11 bases.

The chain has TRBV7-3 and TRBJ1-2; D is undetermined. Sequenced sample: peripheral blood. This TCR was sampled from a man aged 25 to 45 with COVID-19, enrolled during active disease. The DNA of the CDR3 is TGTGCCAGCAGCTTATCCCTGGGGAGTGGCTACACCTTC. Protein: CASSLSLGSGYTF.